Described below is a single T cell receptor beta chain sequence and its context. Its antigen is undetermined. Its ends do not fully match the called genes, so a read error is possible. The researchers obtained blood RNA from unsorted whole blood and also extracted germline DNA. Chronic HBV infection, untreated so far, was present in the patients. It was before surgery that four milliliters of peripheral blood were collected. Germline CDR1 SGHKS, CDR2 YYEKEE (reference sequence). This CDR3 region has 13 residues. The data belong to a study of tumor-infiltrating lymphocytes in primary liver carcinoma. As for the study in general: Those sampled were patients whose primary liver carcinoma was treated by surgical resection. Study-level results: A significantly higher top-250-clone fraction was found in tumors than in blood (p = 0.039).

Total RNA amounting to around 530 ng was the source from which TCR beta cDNA was made with a constant-region primer. Three nested multiplex PCR rounds, a slightly modified ARM-PCR method, built the TCR beta libraries. TRBV1-TRBV30 forward primers and a C-beta reverse primer were used in the first two PCR rounds, which each ran for 9 to 10 cycles. In TCRdb, the multiplex PCR reads were re-called with MiXCR into one record per CDR3 protein. The top ten hold roughly 8.9% of the sample, which has about 300,000 distinct CDR3 sequences, roughly 60% seen once. This receptor was taken from a man between 40 and 49 years old with primary liver carcinoma and hepatitis B virus infection. The sample taken for sequencing was peripheral blood. The chain couples TRBV5-5 to TRBJ2-7; D ambiguous. CDR3: CASSLASSYERYF. The CDR3 DNA is TGTGCCAGCAGCTTGGCCAGCTCCTACGAGCGGTACTTC.